This T cell receptor (beta chain) was found in a study of radiotherapy plus CTLA-4 blockade in lung cancer. This CDR3 has 14 residues. The junction had 2 bases not matched to a gene; V was cut back by 4 bases and J by 1 base. Looked up from germline, CDR1 is SGHRS and CDR2 is YFSETQ. Sequencing used immunoSEQ multiplex PCR; TCRdb keeps in-frame clones, though not all of them. The sample gives 50,000 to 70,000 clones, about 80% of which show up once; 3.5% to 4% is in the top ten. This receptor was taken from a human donor with non-small cell lung cancer who had a partial response to radiotherapy plus ipilimumab. The sample consisted of peripheral blood, taken from a patient treated with radiotherapy plus ipilimumab. The rearrangement joins TRBV5-1 to TRBJ2-4; 7 positions match TRBD2. CDR3 DNA sequence: TGCGCCAGCAGCGGTAGCGGGGCCAAAAACATTCAGTACTTC. Protein sequence: CASSGSGAKNIQYF.